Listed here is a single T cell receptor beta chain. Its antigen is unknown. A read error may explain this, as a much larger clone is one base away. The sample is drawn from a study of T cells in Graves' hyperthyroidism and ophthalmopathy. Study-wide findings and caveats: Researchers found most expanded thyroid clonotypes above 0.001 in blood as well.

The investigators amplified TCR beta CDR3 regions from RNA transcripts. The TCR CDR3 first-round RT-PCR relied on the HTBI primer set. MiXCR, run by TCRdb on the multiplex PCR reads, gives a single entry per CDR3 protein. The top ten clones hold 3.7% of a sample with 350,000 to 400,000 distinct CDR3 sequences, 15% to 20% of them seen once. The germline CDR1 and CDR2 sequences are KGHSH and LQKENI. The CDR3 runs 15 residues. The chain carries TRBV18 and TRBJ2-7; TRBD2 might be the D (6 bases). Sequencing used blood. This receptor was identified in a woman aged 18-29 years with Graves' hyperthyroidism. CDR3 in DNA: TGTGCCAGCTCAACCGGGACTTCAAGCTCCTGCGAGCAGTACTTC. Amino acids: CASSTGTSSSCEQYF.